These T cell receptor beta chains were read from a single sample in a study of OX40 agonist ivuxolimab in advanced cancers. This table comes from immunoSEQ multiplex PCR, and its TCRdb copy is limited to in-frame clones, with some not included. This repertoire shows roughly 110,000 clones, 75% to 95% found once; its top ten account for approximately 0.52%. This sample comprised CD4+ or CD8+ T cells sorted from blood, obtained in a trial of the OX40 agonist ivuxolimab. The source is an adult with an advanced solid tumor such as melanoma, head and neck, liver or kidney cancer. Each CDR3 is given with its conserved first and last residue. D genes are given only for firm matches. The size entry is marked missing in some rows and otherwise reads once, few, many or a size class.

j_gene: TRBJ1-1; d_gene: NA; v_gene: TRBV6-5; abundance: NA; CDR3aa: CASSYYGRVNTEAFF; CDR3nt: TGTGCCAGCAGTTACTATGGCAGGGTGAACACTGAAGCTTTCTTT
j_gene: TRBJ2-7; d_gene: NA; v_gene: TRBV14; abundance: NA; CDR3aa: CASSQGGNGHEQYF; CDR3nt: TGTGCCAGCAGCCAAGGGGGAAATGGCCACGAGCAGTACTTC
j_gene: TRBJ1-2; d_gene: NA; v_gene: TRBV14; abundance: NA; CDR3aa: CASSQDSVNYGYTF; CDR3nt: TGTGCCAGCAGCCAAGACAGCGTTAACTATGGCTACACCTTC
j_gene: TRBJ1-3; d_gene: NA; v_gene: TRBV6-5; abundance: once; CDR3aa: CASSYSSQRNTIYF; CDR3nt: TGTGCCAGCAGTTACTCCTCACAAAGAAACACCATATATTTT
j_gene: TRBJ2-1; d_gene: TRBD2; v_gene: TRBV18; abundance: NA; CDR3aa: CASSPPGLAGGPRNEQFF; CDR3nt: TGTGCCAGCTCACCTCCGGGACTAGCGGGGGGGCCGAGGAATGAGCAGTTCTTC
j_gene: TRBJ2-3; d_gene: NA; v_gene: TRBV6-4; abundance: NA; CDR3aa: CASSETGATDTQYF; CDR3nt: TGTGCCAGCAGTGAAACGGGTGCCACAGATACGCAGTATTTT
j_gene: TRBJ2-3; d_gene: NA; v_gene: TRBV2; abundance: once; CDR3aa: CASRAQGLVTDTQYF; CDR3nt: TGTGCCAGCAGAGCTCAGGGGTTAGTGACAGATACGCAGTATTTT
j_gene: TRBJ2-1; d_gene: NA; v_gene: TRBV28; abundance: NA; CDR3aa: CASSLQTGSSYNEQFF; CDR3nt: TGTGCCAGCAGTTTACAAACAGGGAGCTCCTACAATGAGCAGTTCTTC
j_gene: TRBJ2-5; d_gene: TRBD2; v_gene: TRBV7-8; abundance: once; CDR3aa: CASSLAAGERNQYF; CDR3nt: TGTGCCAGCAGCTTAGCGGCGGGGGAGAGAAACCAGTACTTC
j_gene: TRBJ2-5; d_gene: NA; v_gene: TRBV7-8; abundance: NA; CDR3aa: CASSLGRETQYF; CDR3nt: TGTGCCAGCAGCTTAGGTCGGGAGACCCAGTACTTC
j_gene: TRBJ1-5; d_gene: NA; v_gene: TRBV6-6; abundance: NA; CDR3aa: CASRASRYSNQPQHF; CDR3nt: TGTGCCAGCAGGGCCAGTAGATATAGCAATCAGCCCCAGCATTTT
j_gene: TRBJ2-7; d_gene: NA; v_gene: TRBV6-6; abundance: NA; CDR3aa: CASGDGTYEQYF; CDR3nt: TGTGCCAGCGGGGACGGTACCTACGAGCAGTACTTC
j_gene: TRBJ1-6; d_gene: NA; v_gene: TRBV6-6; abundance: NA; CDR3aa: CASSYGRVYNSPLHF; CDR3nt: TGTGCCAGCAGTTACGGCAGGGTCTATAATTCACCCCTCCACTTT
j_gene: TRBJ2-2; d_gene: NA; v_gene: TRBV5-1; abundance: NA; CDR3aa: CASSLIPANTGELFF; CDR3nt: TGCGCCAGCAGCTTAATCCCGGCGAACACCGGGGAGCTGTTTTTT
j_gene: TRBJ2-2; d_gene: NA; v_gene: TRBV15; abundance: NA; CDR3aa: CATSRDLQNTGELFF; CDR3nt: TGTGCCACCAGCAGAGATTTACAGAACACCGGGGAGCTGTTTTTT
j_gene: TRBJ2-7; d_gene: NA; v_gene: TRBV25-1; abundance: NA; CDR3aa: CASSDWRASSYEQYF; CDR3nt: TGTGCCAGCAGTGATTGGCGGGCTAGCTCCTACGAGCAGTACTTC
j_gene: TRBJ2-3; d_gene: NA; v_gene: TRBV7-9; abundance: NA; CDR3aa: CASSPRVSTDTQYF; CDR3nt: TGTGCCAGCAGCCCGAGGGTTAGCACAGATACGCAGTATTTT
j_gene: TRBJ1-1; d_gene: NA; v_gene: TRBV14; abundance: NA; CDR3aa: CASSRGQTGTEAFF; CDR3nt: TGTGCCAGCAGCCGCGGACAGACGGGGACTGAAGCTTTCTTT
j_gene: TRBJ2-7; d_gene: NA; v_gene: TRBV27; abundance: NA; CDR3aa: CASRPSPDWSSYEQYF; CDR3nt: TGTGCCAGCAGACCCTCTCCGGATTGGTCCTCCTACGAGCAGTACTTC
j_gene: TRBJ1-2; d_gene: TRBD1; v_gene: TRBV2; abundance: NA; CDR3aa: CASSWTGNYGYTF; CDR3nt: TGTGCCAGCAGTTGGACAGGAAACTATGGCTACACCTTC
j_gene: TRBJ1-2; d_gene: TRBD1; v_gene: TRBV19; abundance: NA; CDR3aa: CASSSQGKGYTF; CDR3nt: TGTGCCAGTAGCTCACAGGGGAAAGGCTACACCTTC
j_gene: TRBJ1-3; d_gene: NA; v_gene: TRBV7-9; abundance: NA; CDR3aa: CASSPSGTGNTIYF; CDR3nt: TGTGCCAGCAGCCCTTCCGGTACTGGAAACACCATATATTTT
j_gene: TRBJ1-1; d_gene: NA; v_gene: TRBV18; abundance: NA; CDR3aa: CASSRTEDTEAFF; CDR3nt: TGTGCCAGCTCACGTACGGAGGACACTGAAGCTTTCTTT
j_gene: TRBJ1-1; d_gene: NA; v_gene: TRBV7-9; abundance: NA; CDR3aa: CASSRLVGQGGTEAFF; CDR3nt: TGTGCCAGCAGCCGCCTGGTGGGTCAGGGAGGGACTGAAGCTTTCTTT
j_gene: TRBJ1-1; d_gene: TRBD1; v_gene: TRBV7-9; abundance: NA; CDR3aa: CASSFGTGGNTEAFF; CDR3nt: TGTGCCAGCAGCTTTGGAACAGGGGGGAACACTGAAGCTTTCTTT
j_gene: TRBJ1-2; d_gene: TRBD1; v_gene: TRBV9; abundance: NA; CDR3aa: CASSQRDSGYGYTF; CDR3nt: TGTGCCAGCAGCCAACGGGACAGTGGCTATGGCTACACCTTC
j_gene: TRBJ1-1; d_gene: NA; v_gene: TRBV10-3; abundance: NA; CDR3aa: CAANRRGTNTEAFF; CDR3nt: TGTGCCGCCAACCGACGGGGGACGAACACTGAAGCTTTCTTT
j_gene: TRBJ1-5; d_gene: TRBD1; v_gene: TRBV28; abundance: few; CDR3aa: CASSSGGSNQPQHF; CDR3nt: TGTGCCAGCAGTTCAGGGGGCAGCAATCAGCCCCAGCATTTT
j_gene: TRBJ1-6; d_gene: NA; v_gene: TRBV6-1; abundance: NA; CDR3aa: CASSSGGKPNSPLHF; CDR3nt: TGTGCCAGCAGTTCAGGCGGCAAACCTAATTCACCCCTCCACTTT
j_gene: TRBJ2-2; d_gene: NA; v_gene: TRBV6-5; abundance: NA; CDR3aa: CASSRPPPNTGELFF; CDR3nt: TGTGCCAGCAGTAGACCCCCCCCGAACACCGGGGAGCTGTTTTTT
j_gene: TRBJ1-1; d_gene: NA; v_gene: TRBV6-6; abundance: NA; CDR3aa: CASSTNRAMNTEAFF; CDR3nt: TGTGCCAGCAGCACGAACAGGGCCATGAACACTGAAGCTTTCTTT
j_gene: TRBJ1-2; d_gene: TRBD1; v_gene: TRBV7-9; abundance: NA; CDR3aa: CASSGDRGPVKGYTF; CDR3nt: TGTGCCAGCAGCGGGGACAGGGGGCCGGTGAAAGGCTACACCTTC
j_gene: TRBJ2-7; d_gene: TRBD2; v_gene: TRBV10-2; abundance: NA; CDR3aa: CASSDLASGGSYEQYF; CDR3nt: TGCGCCAGCAGTGATCTAGCTAGCGGGGGCTCCTACGAGCAGTACTTC
j_gene: TRBJ2-5; d_gene: TRBD2; v_gene: TRBV30; abundance: NA; CDR3aa: CAWSPTSGVPETQYF; CDR3nt: TGTGCCTGGAGTCCGACTAGCGGGGTCCCTGAGACCCAGTACTTC
j_gene: TRBJ2-1; d_gene: TRBD2; v_gene: TRBV5-4; abundance: NA; CDR3aa: CASSLGERGGFNEQFF; CDR3nt: TGTGCCAGCAGCTTGGGGGAGCGGGGGGGCTTCAATGAGCAGTTCTTC
j_gene: TRBJ1-1; d_gene: NA; v_gene: TRBV18; abundance: NA; CDR3aa: CASSPSARAGTEAFF; CDR3nt: TGTGCCAGCTCACCTTCGGCCCGAGCGGGCACTGAAGCTTTCTTT
j_gene: TRBJ2-2; d_gene: NA; v_gene: TRBV19; abundance: NA; CDR3aa: CASSGGGPTGELFF; CDR3nt: TGTGCCAGTAGTGGAGGGGGTCCCACCGGGGAGCTGTTTTTT
j_gene: TRBJ2-1; d_gene: TRBD2; v_gene: TRBV10-1; abundance: NA; CDR3aa: CASSETGGPYNEQFF; CDR3nt: TGCGCCAGCAGTGAGACGGGGGGGCCCTACAATGAGCAGTTCTTC
j_gene: TRBJ2-5; d_gene: NA; v_gene: TRBV18; abundance: NA; CDR3aa: CASSPGDQETQYF; CDR3nt: TGTGCCAGCTCACCGGGGGACCAAGAGACCCAGTACTTC
j_gene: TRBJ2-1; d_gene: NA; v_gene: TRBV4-2; abundance: NA; CDR3aa: CASSTSESPINEQFF; CDR3nt: TGTGCCAGCAGTACCTCGGAGTCACCCATCAATGAGCAGTTCTTC
j_gene: TRBJ2-4; d_gene: NA; v_gene: TRBV5-6; abundance: NA; CDR3aa: CASSTGPEGNIQYF; CDR3nt: TGTGCCAGCAGCACGGGCCCGGAGGGAAACATTCAGTACTTC
j_gene: TRBJ2-5; d_gene: TRBD2; v_gene: TRBV6-1; abundance: once; CDR3aa: CASSQELAGRYQETQYF; CDR3nt: TGTGCCAGCAGTCAAGAACTAGCGGGGAGGTACCAAGAGACCCAGTACTTC
j_gene: TRBJ1-2; d_gene: NA; v_gene: TRBV7-9; abundance: once; CDR3aa: CASSYRGTRGYTF; CDR3nt: TGTGCCAGCAGCTATAGGGGGACGCGTGGCTACACCTTC
j_gene: TRBJ1-1; d_gene: NA; v_gene: TRBV18; abundance: once; CDR3aa: CASSPSQVRLNTEAFF; CDR3nt: TGTGCCAGCTCACCCAGTCAGGTGAGATTGAACACTGAAGCTTTCTTT
j_gene: TRBJ2-7; d_gene: NA; v_gene: TRBV29-1; abundance: NA; CDR3aa: CSGGRDSDEQYF; CDR3nt: TGCAGCGGGGGCAGAGACAGTGACGAGCAGTACTTC
j_gene: TRBJ2-7; d_gene: NA; v_gene: TRBV7-2; abundance: NA; CDR3aa: CASSLGDRTYEQYF; CDR3nt: TGTGCCAGCAGCTTGGGGGATCGGACCTACGAGCAGTACTTC
j_gene: TRBJ2-7; d_gene: NA; v_gene: TRBV7-2; abundance: NA; CDR3aa: CASSSQGSEQYF; CDR3nt: TGTGCCAGCAGCTCACAGGGATCCGAGCAGTACTTC
j_gene: TRBJ2-5; d_gene: TRBD1; v_gene: TRBV4-3; abundance: NA; CDR3aa: CASSQGIPEQGKKTQYF; CDR3nt: TGCGCCAGCAGCCAAGGAATTCCCGAACAGGGGAAAAAGACCCAGTACTTC
j_gene: TRBJ2-1; d_gene: NA; v_gene: TRBV5-6; abundance: NA; CDR3aa: CASSLFGGATYNEQFF; CDR3nt: TGTGCCAGCAGCTTGTTCGGCGGGGCGACCTACAATGAGCAGTTCTTC
j_gene: TRBJ2-1; d_gene: NA; v_gene: TRBV21-1; abundance: NA; CDR3aa: CASSKLGTEDNEQFF; CDR3nt: TGTGCCAGCAGCAAACTCGGGACGGAAGACAATGAGCAGTTCTTC
j_gene: TRBJ2-3; d_gene: TRBD2; v_gene: TRBV7-2; abundance: NA; CDR3aa: CASSSLSGRGYTDTQYF; CDR3nt: TGTGCCAGCAGCTCCCTCTCTGGGCGGGGGTACACAGATACGCAGTATTTT
j_gene: TRBJ1-4; d_gene: TRBD1; v_gene: TRBV18; abundance: NA; CDR3aa: CASSPDREKLFF; CDR3nt: TGTGCCAGCTCACCGGACAGGGAAAAACTGTTTTTT
j_gene: TRBJ2-5; d_gene: NA; v_gene: TRBV5-6; abundance: NA; CDR3aa: CASSLQETQYF; CDR3nt: TGTGCCAGCAGCTTACAAGAGACCCAGTACTTC
j_gene: TRBJ2-3; d_gene: TRBD1; v_gene: TRBV9; abundance: NA; CDR3aa: CASSVRGGASDTQYF; CDR3nt: TGTGCCAGCAGCGTGAGAGGGGGCGCGTCGGATACGCAGTATTTT
j_gene: TRBJ1-3; d_gene: TRBD1; v_gene: TRBV15; abundance: NA; CDR3aa: CATSRDRVTGNTIYF; CDR3nt: TGTGCCACCAGCCGGGACAGGGTAACTGGAAACACCATATATTTT
j_gene: TRBJ2-5; d_gene: TRBD1; v_gene: TRBV7-2; abundance: NA; CDR3aa: CASANRGLEETQYF; CDR3nt: TGTGCCAGCGCAAACAGGGGGCTGGAAGAGACCCAGTACTTC
j_gene: TRBJ1-1; d_gene: NA; v_gene: TRBV9; abundance: once; CDR3aa: CASSDETEAFF; CDR3nt: TGTGCCAGCAGTGATGAAACTGAAGCTTTCTTT
j_gene: TRBJ2-2; d_gene: NA; v_gene: TRBV6-4; abundance: few; CDR3aa: CASPIPGEGTAGELFF; CDR3nt: TGTGCCAGCCCTATACCCGGGGAAGGGACCGCCGGGGAGCTGTTTTTT
j_gene: TRBJ2-7; d_gene: TRBD2; v_gene: TRBV7-9; abundance: once; CDR3aa: CASSLWGASGEHEQYF; CDR3nt: TGTGCCAGCAGCTTATGGGGAGCTAGCGGAGAACACGAGCAGTACTTC
j_gene: TRBJ2-3; d_gene: TRBD2; v_gene: TRBV15; abundance: NA; CDR3aa: CATLTSGASGTQYF; CDR3nt: TGTGCCACTTTGACTAGCGGGGCTTCGGGTACGCAGTATTTT